This T cell receptor beta chain was found in a study of T cell responses to AZD1222 COVID-19 vaccine. Findings and caveats of the study: Baseline seropositives among AZD1222 recipients totaled only five to seven.

Sequencing was performed with immunoSEQ multiplex PCR; in TCRdb, only in-frame clones are kept and a portion is missing. Found here are some 130,000 clones, under 90% of them singletons; the top ten hold 5% to 6.5%. In its sample, this clone was seen once. Its matching antigen is unknown. Germline assignment: CDR1 SGHTA and CDR2 FQGNSA. This CDR3 has 11 residues. The ends were cut back, 4 bases at V and 9 bases at J, with 7 bases in the middle. The sequences come from peripheral blood, collected on day 0 of AZD1222 vaccination. The sequence came from an adult in good health. This rearrangement joins TRBV7-2 to TRBJ1-5; possible D gene TRBD1, 5 bases. The DNA of the CDR3 is TGTGCCAGCAGCTCGGGGGGGCCCCAGCATTTT. Its protein product is CASSSGGPQHF.